In its sample, the clone carrying this T cell receptor (beta chain) was seen a few times. Germline lookup yields CDR1 SNHLY and CDR2 FYNNEI. The trim removed 7 bases at V and 0 bases at J, leaving 5 bases unmatched. This CDR3 comprises 14 residues. Under the authors' procedure: Nucleated cell counts were estimated from reference gene primer amplification. Generated by immunoSEQ multiplex PCR, the TCRdb table keeps only in-frame clones and is missing some. The V and J calls and clone size are taken from that table; D and trimming were inferred from the DNA. The sample has roughly 200,000 clones, approximately 94% seen once. These data come from a study of blood T cell repertoires in COVID-19. Study at large: The origin of the acute and convalescent COVID-19 samples was the United States, Italy and Spain. In each case, the material was cDNA or gDNA derived from T cells, B-cell-depleted T cells, or PBMCs.

Seattle patients were enrolled while actively infected and followed longitudinally. The TCR sequence derives from a man in his thirties or forties with COVID-19, enrolled during active disease. This chain uses TRBV2 with TRBJ1-1; TRBD1 aligns across 7 bases. Material for sequencing was peripheral blood. DNA of the CDR3: TGTGCCAGCAACGGGGGACAGATGAACACTGAAGCTTTCTTT. It encodes CASNGGQMNTEAFF.